The next 21 T cell receptor beta chains were all read from a single sample in a study of response to subunit inactivated influenza vaccine. TCRdb itself ran the RT-PCR reads through MiXCR, one entry per CDR3 protein. The table shows over 400,000 distinct CDR3 sequences, with roughly 11% occurring only once. The source material was PBMCs from blood, sampled roughly 45 days after vaccination. Receptor source: a man between 50 and 59 years old who received an inactivated influenza vaccine.

This clonotype came up a few times. A junction end diverges from the germline sequence, so it may reflect a read error. This sequence joins TRBV12-3 or TRBV12-4 and TRBJ2-7, with 7 bases aligning to TRBD1. This CDR3 contains 12 residues. DNA of the CDR3: TGTGCCAGCAGTTTAGAAGGGGGAACAGGGGACTTC. As protein: CASSLEGGTGDF.

This clonotype was detected a few times. The genes are TRBV6-1 and TRBJ2-1, with D possibly matching TRBD2 (6 bases). Trimming took off 7 bases at V and 0 bases at J, with 13 bases between the two ends. Germline CDR1 reads MNHNS; CDR2 reads SASEGT. The CDR3 is 15 residues long. CDR3 sequence: CASTTGSTSYNEQFF. The CDR3 nucleotides are TGTGCCAGCACCACCGGGAGTACCTCCTACAATGAGCAGTTCTTC.

This clonotype has a handful of counts. The gene calls are TRBV2 and TRBJ2-7; tentative D call: TRBD1 (6 bases). In germline, CDR1 is SNHLY, CDR2 FYNNEI. CDR3 length equals 13 residues. V was cut by 4 bases and J by 5 bases, with 12 bases left in between. The CDR3, as DNA: TGTGCCAGCAGTGGTCTGGGGACAAACGAGCAGTACTTC. It is translated as CASSGLGTNEQYF.

CDR3 sequence reads: CSASVSYGYTF. In DNA form, the CDR3 reads TGCAGTGCTAGTGTCAGCTATGGCTACACCTTC. The V gene is TRBV20-1, the J gene TRBJ1-2; the D is unclear. This CDR3 comprises 11 residues. The germline V and J ends were trimmed by 3 bases and 4 bases, with 6 bases remaining between them. Per the germline V gene, CDR1 is DFQATT and CDR2 is SNEGSKA (reference sequence).

In its sample, this clonotype was seen many times. The genes are TRBV7-7 and TRBJ2-1; 16 bases fit TRBD2. This CDR3 contains 18 residues. Germline V lookup: CDR1 SSHAT, CDR2 FNYEAQ (reference sequence). V dropped 5 bases and J dropped 0; count of bases not matched to a gene: 4. This CDR3 reads CASSPGTSGRASYNEQFF. The CDR3, as DNA: TGTGCCAGCAGCCCCGGGACTAGCGGGAGGGCCTCCTACAATGAGCAGTTCTTC.

The chain combines TRBV12-3 or TRBV12-4 with TRBJ1-5; 7 positions agree with TRBD1. Trimming at V came to 6 bases and at J to 5 bases, leaving 7 bases not matched to a gene. The CDR3 consists of 14 residues. Here the CDR3 reads CASRTGYSDQPQHF. The CDR3 DNA is TGTGCCAGCAGGACAGGGTATTCGGATCAGCCCCAGCATTTT.

This clonotype was seen a handful of times. This chain links TRBV7-8 with TRBJ2-5; perhaps TRBD1 as D (6 bases). Trimming cost V 1 base and J 4 bases, with 13 bases left between them. CDR3 length: 15 amino acids. Germline V gene lookup returns CDR1 SGHVS and CDR2 FQNEAQ. The CDR3 bases are TGTGCCAGCAGCTTAGGGGGACCAGGGGCAGAGACCCAGTACTTC. It codes for CASSLGGPGAETQYF.

The chain combines TRBV28 with TRBJ1-2, with 9 positions matching TRBD1. This CDR3 spans 15 amino acids. V shed 10 bases, J shed 6 bases, and the junction held 15 bases outside the gene matches. Germline V CDR1 and CDR2: MDHEN, SYDVKM. CDR3 DNA: TGTGCCATCAGAGGGCTAAGGGGACAGGGTCATGGCTACACCTTC. Protein sequence: CAIRGLRGQGHGYTF.

A few counts support this clonotype. The chain employs TRBV20-1 and TRBJ1-2; D gene uncertain. Trimming stripped 1 base from V and 7 bases from J, with 13 bases between. CDR1 and CDR2 from the germline V gene are DFQATT and SNEGSKA (reference sequence). This CDR3 is built from 13 residues. The CDR3 DNA follows: TGCAGTGCTAGAGGGTGGGGAGGTAGTGGCTACACCTTC. Encoded protein: CSARGWGGSGYTF.

This clonotype turned up a few times. This sequence joins TRBV3-1 and TRBJ2-3; no clear D. CDR3 length: 13 amino acids. The germline V gene encodes CDR1 LGHDT and CDR2 YNNKEL (reference sequence). Trimming removed 8 bases at V and 2 bases at J, with 11 bases between. CDR3 in DNA: TGTGCCAGCCGCCCGCGGTACACAGATACGCAGTATTTT. Its protein product is CASRPRYTDTQYF.

The CDR3 reads CSVAVSGELFF. The CDR3 nucleotides are TGCAGCGTGGCGGTATCCGGGGAGCTGTTTTTT. This chain uses TRBV29-1 with TRBJ2-2; unclear D gene. V was trimmed by 6 bases and J by 6 bases, leaving 8 bases between them. The CDR3 is 11 amino acids. In germline, CDR1 is SQVTM, CDR2 ANQGSEA.

The J gene is TRBJ2-7, the V gene TRBV11-1; D possibly uses TRBD1 or TRBD2 (5 bases each). Trimming left V 5 bases short and J 1 base short, with 27 bases between. CDR3 length equals 19 residues. CDR1 SGHAT and CDR2 FQDESV come from the germline V gene (reference sequence). DNA for the CDR3: TGTGCCAGCAGCCCCCCCGGGACGGCAACGTTAGTGGGGTCCTACGAGCAGTACTTC. Encoded protein: CASSPPGTATLVGSYEQYF.

V and J are TRBV6-5 and TRBJ2-2; D gene ambiguous. Germline V gene sequence: CDR1 MNHEY, CDR2 SVGAGI. This CDR3 comprises 13 residues. V was shortened by 0 bases and J by 7 bases, with 6 bases between the two germline ends. CDR3 amino acids: CASSYSGGGELFF. The CDR3 DNA follows: TGTGCCAGCAGTTACTCCGGCGGCGGGGAGCTGTTTTTT.

The J gene is TRBJ2-3, the V gene TRBV24-1; D may match TRBD1 or TRBD2 (7 bases each). CDR3 length equals 14 residues. Trimming took off 3 bases at V and 6 bases at J, with 12 bases between the two ends. Germline V gives CDR1 KGHDR, CDR2 SFDVKD. CDR3 nucleotides: TGTGCCACCAGTGATCCAGGGGGAGGGGATACGCAGTATTTT. Protein product: CATSDPGGGDTQYF.

V is TRBV12-3 or TRBV12-4 and J is TRBJ2-1; TRBD2 aligns across 15 bases. The length of the CDR3 is 17 residues. Germline trimming cut 3 bases from V and 6 bases from J; bases unmatched to any gene: 6. The CDR3 spells CASSFLRTSGRANEQFF. The DNA for the CDR3 is TGTGCCAGCAGTTTCTTAAGGACTAGCGGGAGGGCCAATGAGCAGTTCTTC.

The V call is TRBV10-3, the J call TRBJ2-7, with 9 positions matching TRBD1. CDR1 is ENHRY and CDR2 is SYGVKD in the germline V gene. The CDR3 sequence is 15 residues long. V lost 6 bases and J lost 1; bases outside the gene matches: 7. The CDR3 bases are TGTGCCATCAGACCGGGACAGGGTAATTCCTACGAGCAGTACTTC. Amino acid sequence: CAIRPGQGNSYEQYF.

This clonotype has a count of ten or more. This rearrangement joins TRBV20-1 to TRBJ1-1, with TRBD1 identical over 7 bases. Trimming cost V 6 bases and J 0 bases; bases outside gene matches: 13. The CDR3 is made up of 16 amino acids. Germline lookup yields CDR1 DFQATT and CDR2 SNEGSKA (reference sequence). The CDR3 protein is CSAKGAGNYMNTEAFF. The CDR3, as DNA: TGCAGTGCCAAGGGGGCAGGGAACTACATGAACACTGAAGCTTTCTTT.

The J gene is TRBJ2-7, the V gene TRBV6-2 or TRBV6-3, with D tentatively TRBD2 (6 bases). V was shortened by 6 bases and J by 7 bases, with 13 bases between the two germline ends. CDR1 and CDR2 from the germline V gene are MNHEY and SVGEGT. CDR3 length: 12 residues. The DNA for the CDR3 is TGTGCCAGCAGGCGGGACCGGCGGGAGCAGTACTTC. This encodes CASRRDRREQYF.

CDR3 nucleotides: TGCAGTGCGCCACGGAGGGGATCCTACGAGCAGTACTTC. Protein sequence: CSAPRRGSYEQYF. V and J are TRBV20-1 and TRBJ2-7, with D possibly matching TRBD2 (6 bases). Germline CDR1 is DFQATT and CDR2 is SNEGSKA (reference sequence). The ends were cut back, 6 bases at V and 1 base at J, with 13 bases in the middle. The CDR3 extends over 13 amino acids.

This chain connects TRBV30 to TRBJ2-7; a possible D gene is TRBD2 (5 bases). Between the trimmed V and J ends, which lost 1 base and 5 bases, there was a span of 18 bases. This CDR3 region has 15 residues. Germline-derived CDR1 and CDR2 are GTSNPN and SVGIG (reference sequence). CDR3 in amino acids: CAWSAGISLWDEQYF. CDR3 nucleotides: TGTGCCTGGAGTGCCGGGATCTCACTTTGGGACGAGCAGTACTTC.

In its sample, this clonotype was seen many times. The rearrangement links TRBV12-3 or TRBV12-4 to TRBJ2-4; D may be TRBD2 (6 bases). The V end lost 0 bases, the J end lost 0 bases, and 12 bases lay between the germline ends. CDR3 size: 17 residues. The DNA for the CDR3 is TGTGCCAGCAGTTTAGCTTCAGGGACTTTAGCCAAAAACATTCAGTACTTC. Protein sequence: CASSLASGTLAKNIQYF.